Listed here are 9 T cell receptor beta chains from one sample, sequenced in a study of identical twins. TCRdb processed the 5' RACE reads anew with MiXCR; each CDR3 protein has one entry. The table shows about 460,000 distinct CDR3 sequences, with approximately 15% occurring only once. These data were also filed under a second study, of yellow fever vaccine responses in identical twins.

Sequencing used CD4+ T cells sorted from blood. Receptors were obtained from a woman under 30 in good health.

CDR3 sequence reads: CASSFKQGGEQYF. CDR3 nucleotide sequence: TGTGCCAGCAGCTTCAAGCAGGGAGGCGAGCAGTACTTC. The chain couples TRBV7-6 to TRBJ2-7; perhaps TRBD2 as D (6 bases). The CDR3 length is 13 residues. Germline V lookup: CDR1 SGHVS, CDR2 FNYEAQ. The V and J ends lost 3 bases and 6 bases respectively, with 12 bases between them.

This chain joins TRBV18 and TRBJ2-7; TRBD1 is a possible D gene (5 bases). V lost 2 bases and J 2 bases, leaving 10 bases between the germline ends. The CDR3 has 14 amino acids. The germline gives CDR1 KGHSH, CDR2 LQKENI. CDR3 coding DNA: TGTGCCAGCTCACCAACCCAGGGAACCTACGAGCAGTACTTC. Protein product: CASSPTQGTYEQYF.

The genes are TRBV6-1 and TRBJ1-5, with 9 bases identical to TRBD1. The germline gives CDR1 MNHNS, CDR2 SASEGT. The CDR3 is 16 amino acids. V was pared by 5 bases and J by 3 bases, with 8 bases of the junction left unmatched. This chain's CDR3 is CASSTLDRGVNQPQHF. CDR3 sequence (DNA): TGTGCCAGCAGTACCCTCGACAGGGGGGTCAATCAGCCCCAGCATTTT.

This clonotype was recorded many times. The chain is built from TRBV10-3 and TRBJ2-1; tentative D call: TRBD2 (6 bases). The CDR3 totals 13 residues. The V end lost 10 bases, the J end lost 10 bases, and 20 bases lay between the germline ends. CDR1 and CDR2 (germline): ENHRY, SYGVKD. CDR3 region: CANGETSDREQFF. The CDR3 DNA reads as TGTGCCAACGGGGAGACTAGTGACCGGGAGCAGTTCTTC.

This clonotype has a handful of counts. CDR3 DNA: TGTGCCAGCAGCGTAGATGGTAGTGGTGCGACCCAGTACTTC. This encodes CASSVDGSGATQYF. The rearrangement joins TRBV9 to TRBJ2-5; no firm D call. The V end was cut by 0 bases, the J end by 7 bases, with 13 bases between. Germline CDR1 SGDLS, CDR2 YYNGEE. This CDR3 spans 14 amino acids.

This clonotype was recorded a few times. V is TRBV30 and J is TRBJ1-2, with a possible D match to TRBD1 (6 bases). Germline V lookup: CDR1 GTSNPN, CDR2 SVGIG (reference sequence). CDR3 length: 13 residues. Trimming left V 2 bases short and J 2 bases short, with 9 bases between. The CDR3 DNA reads TGTGCCTGGAGTCTAGGGGGAAACTATGGCTACACCTTC. This codes for CAWSLGGNYGYTF.

This clonotype was seen a handful of times. This chain uses TRBV12-3 or TRBV12-4 with TRBJ2-7, with 10 bases aligning to TRBD2. Trimming removed 4 bases from V and 5 bases from J; junction bases left unmatched: 2. The CDR3 runs 13 residues. The CDR3 reads CASSWTSGHEQYF. CDR3 nucleotide sequence: TGTGCCAGCAGTTGGACTAGCGGCCACGAGCAGTACTTC.

V is TRBV11-1 and J is TRBJ2-7, with 11 nucleotides matching TRBD1. J lost 5 bases, V lost 2 bases, and 17 bases had no gene match. This CDR3 has 19 amino acids. Germline values: CDR1 SGHAT, CDR2 FQDESV (reference sequence). Here the CDR3 DNA reads TGTGCCAGCAGCTTACGGCTGGCTTTAGGGACAGGGGGACGGGACGAGCAGTACTTC. Translating gives CASSLRLALGTGGRDEQYF.

The chain employs TRBV3-1 and TRBJ2-1; D assignment may be TRBD1 or TRBD2 (6 bases each). This CDR3 comprises 17 residues. In germline, CDR1 is LGHDT, CDR2 YNNKEL (reference sequence). Between the trimmed V and J ends, which lost 3 bases and 0 bases, there was a span of 15 bases. The CDR3 reads CASSQAGGGRSYNEQFF. The CDR3 nucleotides are TGTGCCAGCAGCCAGGCCGGTGGGGGGCGCTCCTACAATGAGCAGTTCTTC.